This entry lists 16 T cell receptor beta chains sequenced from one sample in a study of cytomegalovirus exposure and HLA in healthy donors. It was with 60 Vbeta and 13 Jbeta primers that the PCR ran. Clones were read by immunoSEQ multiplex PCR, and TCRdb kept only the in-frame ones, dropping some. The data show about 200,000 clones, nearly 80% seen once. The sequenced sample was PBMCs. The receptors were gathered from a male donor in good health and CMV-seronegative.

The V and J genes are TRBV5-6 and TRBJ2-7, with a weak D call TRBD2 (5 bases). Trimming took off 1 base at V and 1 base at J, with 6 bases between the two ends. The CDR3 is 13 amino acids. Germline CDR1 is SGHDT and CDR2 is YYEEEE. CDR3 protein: CASSLRGSYEQYF. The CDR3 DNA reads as TGTGCCAGCAGCTTGAGAGGGTCCTACGAGCAGTACTTC.

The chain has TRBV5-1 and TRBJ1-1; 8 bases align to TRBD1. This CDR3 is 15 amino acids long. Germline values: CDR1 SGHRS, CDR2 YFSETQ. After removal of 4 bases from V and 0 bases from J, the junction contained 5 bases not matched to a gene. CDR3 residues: CASSQLGQVNTEAFF. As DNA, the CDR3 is TGCGCCAGCAGCCAACTGGGACAGGTGAACACTGAAGCTTTCTTT.

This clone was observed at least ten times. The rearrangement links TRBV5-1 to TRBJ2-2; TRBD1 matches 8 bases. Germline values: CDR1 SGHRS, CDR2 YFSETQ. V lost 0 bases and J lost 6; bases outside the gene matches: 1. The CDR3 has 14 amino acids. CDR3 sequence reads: CASSLDRGAGELFF. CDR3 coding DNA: TGCGCCAGCAGCTTGGACAGGGGGGCCGGGGAGCTGTTTTTT.

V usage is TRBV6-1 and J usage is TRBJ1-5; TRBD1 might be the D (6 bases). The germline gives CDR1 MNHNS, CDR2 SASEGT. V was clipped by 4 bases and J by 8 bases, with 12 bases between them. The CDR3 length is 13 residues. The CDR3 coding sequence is TGTGCCAGCAGTGTAACAGGGATGAAGCCCCAGCATTTT. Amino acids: CASSVTGMKPQHF.

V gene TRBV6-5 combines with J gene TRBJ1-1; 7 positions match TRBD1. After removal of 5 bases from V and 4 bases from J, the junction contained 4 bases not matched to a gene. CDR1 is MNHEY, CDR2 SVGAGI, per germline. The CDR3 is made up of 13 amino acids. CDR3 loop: CASSTYRGTEAFF. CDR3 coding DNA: TGTGCCAGCAGTACTTACAGGGGCACTGAAGCTTTCTTT.

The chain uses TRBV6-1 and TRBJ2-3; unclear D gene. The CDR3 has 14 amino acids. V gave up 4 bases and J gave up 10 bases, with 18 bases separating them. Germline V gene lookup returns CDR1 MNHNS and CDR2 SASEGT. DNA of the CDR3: TGTGCCAGCAGTGGAGAGAACTACCTCATGCCGCAGTATTTT. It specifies CASSGENYLMPQYF.

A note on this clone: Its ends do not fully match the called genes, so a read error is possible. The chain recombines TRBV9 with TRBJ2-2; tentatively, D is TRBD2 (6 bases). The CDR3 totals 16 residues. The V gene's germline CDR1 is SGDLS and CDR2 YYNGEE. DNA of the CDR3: TGTGCCAGCAGCGTAGGCCAGCGGGCGGACACCGAGGAGCTGTTTTTT. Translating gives CASSVGQRADTEELFF.

CDR3 sequence reads: CASSVVGGETQYF. The CDR3 DNA is TGTGCCAGCAGCGTAGTCGGGGGGGAGACCCAGTACTTC. The chain is built from TRBV9 and TRBJ2-5, with 7 bases that match TRBD2. The CDR3 runs 13 residues. V gave up 0 bases and J gave up 5 bases; unmatched junction bases: 1. From germline, CDR1 is SGDLS and CDR2 YYNGEE.

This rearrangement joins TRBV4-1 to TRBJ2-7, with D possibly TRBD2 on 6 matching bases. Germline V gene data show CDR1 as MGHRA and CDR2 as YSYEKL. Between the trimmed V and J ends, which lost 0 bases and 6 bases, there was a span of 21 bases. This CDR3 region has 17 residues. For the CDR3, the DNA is TGCGCCAGCAGCCAAGACCCCCCAGGAGGGGCGCTGGCCGAGCAGTACTTC. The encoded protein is CASSQDPPGGALAEQYF.

CDR3 amino acids: CASRTITGNTDTQYF. The CDR3 nucleotides are TGTGCCAGCAGGACGATTACAGGGAACACAGATACGCAGTATTTT. The chain has TRBV2 and TRBJ2-3; a possible D gene is TRBD1 (6 bases). Trimming shortened V by 6 bases and J by 2 bases, and 15 bases separated the two germline ends. Germline lookup yields CDR1 SNHLY and CDR2 FYNNEI. The CDR3 runs to 15 residues. The whole variable domain, filled in from reference TRBV2 and TRBJ2-3, reads EPEVTQTPSHQVTQMGQEVILRCVPISNHLYFYWYRQILGQKVEFLVSFYNNEISEKSEIFDDQFSVERPDGSNFTLKIRSTKLEDSAMYFCASRTITGNTDTQYFGPGTRLTVL.

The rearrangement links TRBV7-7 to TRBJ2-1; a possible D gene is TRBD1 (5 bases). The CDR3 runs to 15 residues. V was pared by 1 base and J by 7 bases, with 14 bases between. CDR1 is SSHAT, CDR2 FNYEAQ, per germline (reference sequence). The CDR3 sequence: CASSLEGAGWNEQFF. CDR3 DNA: TGTGCCAGCAGCTTAGAAGGGGCTGGTTGGAATGAGCAGTTCTTC.

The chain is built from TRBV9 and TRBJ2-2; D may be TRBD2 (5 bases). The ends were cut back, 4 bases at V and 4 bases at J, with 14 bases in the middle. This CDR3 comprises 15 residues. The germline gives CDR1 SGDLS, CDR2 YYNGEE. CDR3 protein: CASSPSSAGTGELFF. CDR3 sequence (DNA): TGTGCCAGCAGCCCCTCCAGTGCGGGCACCGGGGAGCTGTTTTTT.

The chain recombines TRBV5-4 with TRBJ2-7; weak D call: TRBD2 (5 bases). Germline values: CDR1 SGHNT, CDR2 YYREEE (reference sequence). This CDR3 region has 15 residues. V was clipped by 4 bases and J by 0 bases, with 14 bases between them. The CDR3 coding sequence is TGTGCCAGCAGCATCTTCCATACTAGCTCCTACGAGCAGTACTTC. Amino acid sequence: CASSIFHTSSYEQYF.

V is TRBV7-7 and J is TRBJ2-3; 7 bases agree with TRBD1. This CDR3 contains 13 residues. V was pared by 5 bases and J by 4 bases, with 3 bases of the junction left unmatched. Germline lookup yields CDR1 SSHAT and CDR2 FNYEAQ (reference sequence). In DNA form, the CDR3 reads TGTGCCAGCAGCCCGACAGGGTCAGATACGCAGTATTTT. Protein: CASSPTGSDTQYF. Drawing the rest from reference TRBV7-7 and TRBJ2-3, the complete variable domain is GAGVSQSPRYKVTKRGQDVTLRCDPISSHATLYWYQQALGQGPEFLTYFNYEAQPDKSGLPSDRFSAERPEGSISTLTIQRTEQRDSAMYRCASSPTGSDTQYFGPGTRLTVL.

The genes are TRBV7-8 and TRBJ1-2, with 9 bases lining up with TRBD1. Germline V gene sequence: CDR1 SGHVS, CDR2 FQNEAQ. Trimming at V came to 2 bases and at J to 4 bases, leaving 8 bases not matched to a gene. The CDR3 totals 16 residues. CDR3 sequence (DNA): TGTGCCAGCAGCTTAACACAGGGGGCGGCCGGCTATGGCTACACCTTC. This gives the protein CASSLTQGAAGYGYTF. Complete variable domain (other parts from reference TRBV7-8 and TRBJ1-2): GAGVSQSPRYKVAKRGQDVALRCDPISGHVSLFWYQQALGQGPEFLTYFQNEAQLDKSGLPSDRFFAERPEGSVSTLKIQRTQQEDSAVYLCASSLTQGAAGYGYTFGSGTRLTVV.

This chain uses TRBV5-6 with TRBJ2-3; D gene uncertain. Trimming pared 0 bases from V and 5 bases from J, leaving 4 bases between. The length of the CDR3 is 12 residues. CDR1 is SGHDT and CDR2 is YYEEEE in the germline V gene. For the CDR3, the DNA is TGTGCCAGCAGCTTGGTGCGAGATACGCAGTATTTT. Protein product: CASSLVRDTQYF. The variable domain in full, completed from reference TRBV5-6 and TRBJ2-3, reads DAGVTQSPTHLIKTRGQQVTLRCSPKSGHDTVSWYQQALGQGPQFIFQYYEEEERQRGNFPDRFSGHQFPNYSSELNVNALLLGDSALYLCASSLVRDTQYFGPGTRLTVL.